This TCR beta chain came from a study of identical twins. V was cut by 6 bases and J by 0 bases, with 12 bases left in between. The CDR3 contains 14 residues. Per the germline V gene, CDR1 is SGHTA and CDR2 is FQGNSA. Every sampled donor was Caucasian and healthy. TCRdb redid the calling of the 5' RACE reads with MiXCR, one entry per CDR3 protein. This table holds around 450,000 distinct CDR3 sequences, 13% to 15% found once. The data were also submitted as part of a second study, on yellow fever vaccine responses in identical twins.

This sequence was found in a woman aged 18-29 years in good health. This chain connects TRBV7-2 to TRBJ2-7; D possibly corresponds to TRBD1 (6 bases). The sequencing sample was made of CD4+ T cells sorted from blood. CDR3 in DNA: TGTGCCAGCAGTCCAAACAGGGCCTCCTACGAGCAGTACTTC. This translates into CASSPNRASYEQYF. Based on the CDR3 plus reference TRBV7-2 and TRBJ2-7, the full variable domain is GAGVSQSPSNKVTEKGKDVELRCDPISGHTALYWYRQSLGQGLEFLIYFQGNSAPDKSGLPSDRFSAERTGGSVSTLTIQRTQQEDSAVYLCASSPNRASYEQYFGPGTRLTVT.